This entry lists 21 T cell receptor beta chains sequenced from one sample in a study of cytomegalovirus exposure and HLA in healthy donors. PCR involved 60 Vbeta and 13 Jbeta primers. TCRdb's copy holds only in-frame clones and misses some; the assay was immunoSEQ multiplex PCR. Of over 65,000 clones detected, approximately 72% appear once; the ten largest clones hold about 7.1%. Sequenced material: PBMCs. These receptors were collected from a woman aged 25 to 39 in good health and CMV-seropositive.

The chain couples TRBV6-6 to TRBJ2-5; a possible D gene is TRBD1 (6 bases). V lost 7 bases to trimming and J lost 4 bases, with 19 bases between them. Germline-derived CDR1 and CDR2 are MNHNY and SVGAGI (reference sequence). CDR3 length: 15 amino acids. DNA of the CDR3: TGTGCCAGCACCCGACTCGGACAGAAGCGAGAGACCCAGTACTTC. Translation: CASTRLGQKRETQYF.

The chain uses TRBV19 and TRBJ1-2; no clear D. Trimming took 3 bases from V and 1 from J, leaving 9 bases between them. The CDR3 is 14 residues long. The V gene's germline CDR1 is LNHDA and CDR2 SQIVND (reference sequence). The CDR3 bases are TGTGCCAGTAGTATCCCTCTCAGTAACTATGGCTACACCTTC. It specifies CASSIPLSNYGYTF.

The V gene is TRBV29-1, the J gene TRBJ1-1; 7 nucleotides line up with TRBD1. The V segment lost 3 bases and the J segment 11 bases; nucleotides outside the gene matches: 6. The CDR3 has 11 amino acids. Germline assignment: CDR1 SQVTM and CDR2 ANQGSEA. The CDR3 reads CSVDRGSGAFF. In nucleotides, the CDR3 is TGCAGCGTTGACAGGGGGAGTGGGGCTTTCTTT. Based on the CDR3 plus reference TRBV29-1 and TRBJ1-1, the full variable domain is SAVISQKPSRDICQRGTSLTIQCQVDSQVTMMFWYRQQPGQSLTLIATANQGSEATYESGFVIDKFPISRPNLTFSTLTVSNMSPEDSSIYLCSVDRGSGAFFGQGTRLTVV.

The J gene is TRBJ2-3, the V gene TRBV5-1, with 11 bases lining up with TRBD2. The CDR3 is made up of 16 amino acids. CDR1 is SGHRS and CDR2 is YFSETQ in the germline V gene. With V trimmed by 5 bases and J by 3 bases, 8 bases remained unmatched. The CDR3 DNA reads as TGCGCCAGCAGTTTACCCTCTAGCGGGAGGACAGATACGCAGTATTTT. Its translation is CASSLPSSGRTDTQYF.

This chain uses TRBV15 with TRBJ2-2; D is uncertain. The ends were cut back, 1 base at V and 3 bases at J, with 6 bases in the middle. This CDR3 comprises 14 residues. The germline V gene encodes CDR1 LNHNV and CDR2 YYDKDF (reference sequence). The CDR3 DNA follows: TGTGCCACCAGCAGAGGTCCTCACACCGGGGAGCTGTTTTTT. Translation gives CATSRGPHTGELFF.

As concerns this clone: This same CDR3 is encoded by further DNA sequences in the sample. CDR3 nucleotides: TGTGCCAGCAGTTATACCGGGACAGCAAACTATGGCTACACCTTC. Protein product: CASSYTGTANYGYTF. V and J are TRBV6-5 and TRBJ1-2; TRBD1 agrees at 7 bases. Germline trimming cut 3 bases from V and 2 bases from J; bases unmatched to any gene: 6. Germline CDR1 is MNHEY and CDR2 is SVGAGI. This CDR3 has 15 residues.

The chain links TRBV2 to TRBJ2-2, with D possibly TRBD1 on 5 matching bases. Trimming removed 6 bases at V and 4 bases at J, with 15 bases between. The germline V gene encodes CDR1 SNHLY and CDR2 FYNNEI. This CDR3 comprises 15 residues. CDR3 amino acids: CASRQEPTLTGELFF. The DNA of the CDR3 is TGTGCCAGCAGACAGGAGCCTACACTCACCGGGGAGCTGTTTTTT.

The chain carries TRBV9 and TRBJ2-6; tentatively, D is TRBD1 (5 bases). V shed 0 bases and J shed 4 bases, with 14 bases lying between them. This CDR3 is built from 17 residues. Germline V gene sequence: CDR1 SGDLS, CDR2 YYNGEE. The CDR3 is CASSVAAGLGGANVLTF. DNA of the CDR3: TGTGCCAGCAGCGTAGCGGCAGGGTTGGGGGGGGCCAACGTCCTGACTTTC.

V gene TRBV7-2 combines with J gene TRBJ1-4; D may be TRBD1 (5 bases). V lost 5 bases and J 5 bases, leaving 12 bases between the germline ends. The CDR3 is 14 amino acids. CDR1 is SGHTA, CDR2 FQGNSA, per germline. CDR3 nucleotides: TGTGCCAGCAGCCCCGGCGGGGGGAATGAAAAACTGTTTTTT. Translated: CASSPGGGNEKLFF. The full variable domain, with the rest looked up from reference TRBV7-2 and TRBJ1-4, is GAGVSQSPSNKVTEKGKDVELRCDPISGHTALYWYRQSLGQGLEFLIYFQGNSAPDKSGLPSDRFSAERTGGSVSTLTIQRTQQEDSAVYLCASSPGGGNEKLFFGSGTQLSVL.

This clone occurred a few times. This sequence joins TRBV2 and TRBJ1-5; D not certain. Trimming shortened V by 4 bases and J by 5 bases, and 15 bases separated the two germline ends. The CDR3 extends over 15 amino acids. Germline-derived CDR1 and CDR2 are SNHLY and FYNNEI. The CDR3 sequence: CASSGDGQNYQPQHF. CDR3 nucleotides: TGTGCCAGCAGTGGCGATGGGCAGAACTATCAGCCCCAGCATTTT.

V usage is TRBV5-1 and J usage is TRBJ2-1; 7 bases fit TRBD1. The CDR3 is made up of 16 amino acids. V was clipped by 4 bases and J by 7 bases; unmatched bases: 14. Germline-derived CDR1 and CDR2 are SGHRS and YFSETQ. The DNA of the CDR3 is TGCGCCAGCAGCCAGGGGGAATTAGCTGAGCGGAATGAGCAGTTCTTC. It encodes CASSQGELAERNEQFF.

This rearrangement joins TRBV28 to TRBJ2-7, with unresolved D. Per the germline V gene, CDR1 is MDHEN and CDR2 is SYDVKM. With 3 bases removed from V and 4 bases from J, the gap between germline ends came to 13 bases. The CDR3 has 14 residues. The CDR3, as DNA: TGTGCCAGCAGTTTCGTGCCACGCAGTTACGAGCAGTACTTC. Translated, it gives CASSFVPRSYEQYF.

The rearrangement joins TRBV29-1 to TRBJ2-3, with 7 bases aligning to TRBD2. The CDR3 consists of 10 residues. Germline values: CDR1 SQVTM, CDR2 ANQGSEA. The V gene end was trimmed by 4 bases and the J gene end by 8 bases; junction bases not matched to a gene: 0. The CDR3 loop reads CSVGGGTQYF. In nucleotides, the CDR3 is TGCAGCGTTGGGGGGGGTACGCAGTATTTT.

This clone was detected only a few times. V gene TRBV21-1 combines with J gene TRBJ2-2; the DNA was not used to check the table's D call, TRBD2. TRBV21-1 is shown as a pseudogene. The CDR3 has 17 amino acids. CDR3 in DNA: TGTGCCAGCAGCAAAGCACGAGGGGAGGGCTTTAGCGGGGAGCTGTTTTTT. Amino acids: CASSKARGEGFSGELFF.

The V and J genes are TRBV30 and TRBJ1-1; tentatively, D is TRBD1 (5 bases). Per germline, CDR1 GTSNPN and CDR2 SVGIG (reference sequence). The CDR3 is 12 amino acids. V was clipped by 7 bases and J by 6 bases, with 15 bases between them. CDR3 in DNA: TGTGCCTTAAGCGGGGGGGGATCTGAAGCTTTCTTT. It translates to CALSGGGSEAFF.

In its sample, this clone was seen a few times. The chain joins TRBV5-4 to TRBJ2-3; 10 bases fit TRBD1. In germline, CDR1 is SGHNT, CDR2 YYREEE (reference sequence). The CDR3 extends over 16 amino acids. V gave up 4 bases and J gave up 5 bases; unmatched junction bases: 10. CDR3 DNA sequence: TGTGCCAGCAGCGACCGGGACAGGGGTAGGAAAGATACGCAGTATTTT. Translating gives CASSDRDRGRKDTQYF.

This clone was picked up one time. The rearrangement uses TRBV4-3 and TRBJ2-3, with D possibly matching TRBD2 (6 bases). Germline V gene lookup returns CDR1 LGHNA and CDR2 YSLEER. This CDR3 is 16 amino acids long. Trimming pared 1 base from V and 5 bases from J, leaving 16 bases between. The CDR3 sequence is CASSQGLFSGLDTQYF. The CDR3, as DNA: TGCGCCAGCAGCCAAGGTCTATTTAGCGGCTTAGATACGCAGTATTTT.

The CDR3 is CASSQEGLSGGNYGYTF. The CDR3 DNA reads as TGCGCCAGCAGCCAAGAGGGGTTGAGCGGAGGTAACTATGGCTACACCTTC. The chain combines TRBV4-3 with TRBJ1-2; unclear D gene. Germline V gene sequence: CDR1 LGHNA, CDR2 YSLEER. This CDR3 contains 17 residues. V was shortened by 0 bases and J by 1 base, with 15 bases between the two germline ends.

The CDR3 loop reads CASSEYKSGQGHEQYF. The CDR3 DNA reads TGTGCCAGCAGTGAATACAAATCGGGACAGGGCCACGAGCAGTACTTC. The chain joins TRBV6-1 to TRBJ2-7; TRBD1 agrees at 9 bases. Germline V CDR1 and CDR2: MNHNS, SASEGT. CDR3 size: 16 residues. After removal of 2 bases from V and 5 bases from J, the junction contained 10 bases not matched to a gene.

The chain combines TRBV5-1 with TRBJ2-5; D is perhaps TRBD1 (6 bases). The CDR3 runs 12 residues. CDR1 is SGHRS and CDR2 is YFSETQ in the germline V gene. Trimming pared 6 bases from V and 3 bases from J, leaving 9 bases between. The chain's CDR3 is CASKQGEETQYF. In nucleotides, the CDR3 is TGCGCCAGCAAACAGGGTGAAGAGACCCAGTACTTC.

This clone was recorded at least ten times. The chain couples TRBV7-2 to TRBJ2-1; 7 nucleotides align to TRBD2. Losses at the gene ends were 3 bases for V and 9 bases for J; bases not matched to a gene: 8. The CDR3 extends over 14 amino acids. Germline V gene sequence: CDR1 SGHTA, CDR2 FQGNSA. CDR3 nucleotide sequence: TGTGCCAGCAGCTTCGGGGGGTACAATGGTGAGCAGTTCTTC. Residues: CASSFGGYNGEQFF.